A single sample is the source of the 3 T cell receptor beta chains below, sequenced in a study of cytomegalovirus exposure and HLA in healthy donors. 13 Jbeta primers and 60 Vbeta primers were used for the PCR. The method was immunoSEQ multiplex PCR; TCRdb's version includes in-frame clones alone and lacks a portion of them. The table includes about 120,000 clones, 75% to 85% detected once. The source material was PBMCs. The source of these receptors is a female donor in good health and CMV-seropositive.

The chain joins TRBV4-3 to TRBJ1-3, with TRBD1 as a possible D gene (5 bases). V lost 6 bases and J lost 4, with 7 bases in between. Germline values: CDR1 LGHNA, CDR2 YSLEER. CDR3 length: 12 residues. CDR3 sequence (DNA): TGCGCCAGCAGAGACAGCGGAAACACCATATATTTT. Its protein is CASRDSGNTIYF.

The genes are TRBV11-2 and TRBJ1-3; tentative D call: TRBD1 (5 bases). V was trimmed by 4 bases and J by 11 bases, leaving 15 bases between them. The CDR3 loop spans 13 amino acids. Germline CDR1 reads SGHAT; CDR2 reads FQNNGV. CDR3 residues: CASSSQQASPIYF. Written as DNA, the CDR3 is TGTGCCAGCAGCTCCCAACAGGCCAGTCCCATATATTTT.

The J gene is TRBJ2-1, the V gene TRBV5-5; D remains unclear. V was clipped by 7 bases and J by 6 bases, with 14 bases between them. The germline V gene encodes CDR1 SGHKS and CDR2 YYEKEE (reference sequence). This CDR3 contains 13 residues. The CDR3: CASSSPVLNEQFF. In DNA form, the CDR3 reads TGTGCCAGCTCTTCCCCAGTCCTCAATGAGCAGTTCTTC.